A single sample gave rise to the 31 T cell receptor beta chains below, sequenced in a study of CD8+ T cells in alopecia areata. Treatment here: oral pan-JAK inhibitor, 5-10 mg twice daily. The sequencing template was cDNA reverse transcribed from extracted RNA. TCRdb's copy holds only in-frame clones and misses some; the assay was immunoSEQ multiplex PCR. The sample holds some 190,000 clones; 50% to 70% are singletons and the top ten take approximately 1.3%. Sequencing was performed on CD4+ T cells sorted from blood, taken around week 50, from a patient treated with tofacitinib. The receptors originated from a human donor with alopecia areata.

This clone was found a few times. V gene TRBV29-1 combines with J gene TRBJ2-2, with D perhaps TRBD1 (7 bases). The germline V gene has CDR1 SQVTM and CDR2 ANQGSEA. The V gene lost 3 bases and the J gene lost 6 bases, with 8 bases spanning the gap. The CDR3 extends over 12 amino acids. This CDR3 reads CSVDRGAGELFF. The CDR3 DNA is TGCAGCGTTGACAGGGGGGCCGGGGAGCTGTTTTTT.

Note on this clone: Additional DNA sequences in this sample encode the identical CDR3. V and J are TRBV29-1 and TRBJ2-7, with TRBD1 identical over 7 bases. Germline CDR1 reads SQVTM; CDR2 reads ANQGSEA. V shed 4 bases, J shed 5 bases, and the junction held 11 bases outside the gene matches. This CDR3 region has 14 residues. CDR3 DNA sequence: TGCAGCGTTGGGGGGAGACAGGGAATCCACGAGCAGTACTTC. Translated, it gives CSVGGRQGIHEQYF.

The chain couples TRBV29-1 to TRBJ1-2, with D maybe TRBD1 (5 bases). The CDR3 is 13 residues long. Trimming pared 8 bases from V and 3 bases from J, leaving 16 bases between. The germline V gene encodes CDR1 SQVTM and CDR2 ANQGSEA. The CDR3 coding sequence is TGCAGCACCGGGGACCGTCCCGACTATGGCTACACCTTC. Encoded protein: CSTGDRPDYGYTF.

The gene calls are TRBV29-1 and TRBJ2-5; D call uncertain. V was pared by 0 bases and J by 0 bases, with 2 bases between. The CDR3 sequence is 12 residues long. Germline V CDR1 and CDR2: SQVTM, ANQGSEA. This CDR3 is CSVEEHQETQYF. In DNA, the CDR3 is TGCAGCGTTGAAGAGCACCAAGAGACCCAGTACTTC.

The CDR3: CASSSSGGPYNEQFF. As DNA, the CDR3 is TGTGCCAGCAGTTCTAGCGGGGGGCCGTACAATGAGCAGTTCTTC. V gene TRBV7-7 combines with J gene TRBJ2-1, with TRBD2 matching 11 bases. Per germline, CDR1 SSHAT and CDR2 FNYEAQ (reference sequence). V lost 6 bases, J lost 4 bases, and 5 bases stayed unmatched. This CDR3 contains 15 residues.

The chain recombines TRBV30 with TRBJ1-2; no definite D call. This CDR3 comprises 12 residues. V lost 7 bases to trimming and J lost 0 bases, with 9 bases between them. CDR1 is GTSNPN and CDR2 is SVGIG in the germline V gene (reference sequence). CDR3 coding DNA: TGTGCCTTCAATATAGCTAACTATGGCTACACCTTC. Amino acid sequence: CAFNIANYGYTF.

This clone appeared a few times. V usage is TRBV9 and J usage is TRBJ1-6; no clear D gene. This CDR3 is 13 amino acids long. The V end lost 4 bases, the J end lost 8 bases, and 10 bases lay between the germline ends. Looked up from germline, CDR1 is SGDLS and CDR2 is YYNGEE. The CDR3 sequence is CASSPHLDSPLHF. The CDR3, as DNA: TGTGCCAGCAGCCCTCACCTTGATTCACCCCTCCACTTT.

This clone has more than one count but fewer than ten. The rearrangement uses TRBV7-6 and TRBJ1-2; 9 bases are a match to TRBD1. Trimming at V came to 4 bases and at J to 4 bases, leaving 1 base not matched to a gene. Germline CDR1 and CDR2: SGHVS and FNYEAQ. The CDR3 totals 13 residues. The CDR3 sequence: CASSSTGGYGYTF. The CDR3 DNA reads TGTGCCAGCAGCTCGACAGGGGGCTATGGCTACACCTTC. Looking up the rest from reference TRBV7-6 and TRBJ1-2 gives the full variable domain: GAGVSQSPRYKVTKRGQDVALRCDPISGHVSLYWYRQALGQGPEFLTYFNYEAQQDKSGLPNDRFSAERPEGSISTLTIQRTEQRDSAMYRCASSSTGGYGYTFGSGTRLTVV.

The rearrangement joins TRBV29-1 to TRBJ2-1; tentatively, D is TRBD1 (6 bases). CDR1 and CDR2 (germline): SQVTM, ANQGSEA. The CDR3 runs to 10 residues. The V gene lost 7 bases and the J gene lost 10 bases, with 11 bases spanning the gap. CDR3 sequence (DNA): TGCAGCGGATTGGGGGCAGAGCAGTTCTTC. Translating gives CSGLGAEQFF.

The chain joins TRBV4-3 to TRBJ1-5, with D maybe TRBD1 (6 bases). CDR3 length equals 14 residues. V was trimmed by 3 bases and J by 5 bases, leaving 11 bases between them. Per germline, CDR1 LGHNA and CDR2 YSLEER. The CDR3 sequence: CASSHLQGHQPQHF. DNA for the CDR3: TGCGCCAGCAGCCACCTACAGGGACATCAGCCCCAGCATTTT.

The DNA for the CDR3 is TGTGCCAGCAGAGACAATCCGGGACAGCATAACGAGCAGTACTTC. It is translated as CASRDNPGQHNEQYF. This sequence joins TRBV6-5 and TRBJ2-7; TRBD1 matches 7 bases. The CDR3 runs to 15 residues. The V and J ends lost 6 bases and 5 bases, in that order; junction bases with no gene match: 13. CDR1 and CDR2 (germline): MNHEY, SVGAGI.

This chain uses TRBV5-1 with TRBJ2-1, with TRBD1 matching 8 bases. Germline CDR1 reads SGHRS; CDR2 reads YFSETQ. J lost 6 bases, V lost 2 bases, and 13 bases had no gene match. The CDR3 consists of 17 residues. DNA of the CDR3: TGCGCCAGCAGCTTAAACCCCAGGGGGCAAGTGGGCAATGAGCAGTTCTTC. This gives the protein CASSLNPRGQVGNEQFF.

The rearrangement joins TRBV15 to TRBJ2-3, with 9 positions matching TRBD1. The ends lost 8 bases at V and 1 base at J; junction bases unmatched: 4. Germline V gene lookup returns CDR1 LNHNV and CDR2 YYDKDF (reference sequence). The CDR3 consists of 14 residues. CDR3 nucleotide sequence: TGTGCCACCGTTACAGGGGGCGGCACAGATACGCAGTATTTT. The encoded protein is CATVTGGGTDTQYF.

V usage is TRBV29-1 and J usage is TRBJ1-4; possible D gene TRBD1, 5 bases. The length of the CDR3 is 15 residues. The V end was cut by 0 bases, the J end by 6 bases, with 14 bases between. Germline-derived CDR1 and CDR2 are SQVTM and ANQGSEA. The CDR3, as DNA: TGCAGCGTTGAAGATGGGGGGATGGAAGATGAAAAACTGTTTTTT. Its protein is CSVEDGGMEDEKLFF.

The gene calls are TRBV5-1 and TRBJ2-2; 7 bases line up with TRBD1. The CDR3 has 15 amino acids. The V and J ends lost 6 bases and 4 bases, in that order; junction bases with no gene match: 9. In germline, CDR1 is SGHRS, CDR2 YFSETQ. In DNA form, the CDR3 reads TGCGCCAGCAACCCAACAGGGGCGAGCACCGGGGAGCTGTTTTTT. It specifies CASNPTGASTGELFF.

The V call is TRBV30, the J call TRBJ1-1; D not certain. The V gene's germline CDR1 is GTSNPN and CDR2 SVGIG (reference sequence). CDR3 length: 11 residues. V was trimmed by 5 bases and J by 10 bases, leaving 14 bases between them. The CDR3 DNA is TGTGCCTGGCCTACGGGCGAGGGAGCTTTCTTT. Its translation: CAWPTGEGAFF.

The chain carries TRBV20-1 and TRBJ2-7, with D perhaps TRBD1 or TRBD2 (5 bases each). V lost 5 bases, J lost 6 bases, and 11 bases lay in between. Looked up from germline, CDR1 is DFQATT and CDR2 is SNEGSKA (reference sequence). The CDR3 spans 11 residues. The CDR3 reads CSAFRDPEQYF. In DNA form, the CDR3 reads TGCAGTGCTTTCCGGGACCCCGAGCAGTACTTC.

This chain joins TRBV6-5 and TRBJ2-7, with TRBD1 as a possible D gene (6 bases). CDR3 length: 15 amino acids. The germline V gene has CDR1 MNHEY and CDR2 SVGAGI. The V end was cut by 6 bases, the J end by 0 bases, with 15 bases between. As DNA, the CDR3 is TGTGCCAGCAGCCCCGGGACAATCAGCTCCTACGAGCAGTACTTC. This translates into CASSPGTISSYEQYF.

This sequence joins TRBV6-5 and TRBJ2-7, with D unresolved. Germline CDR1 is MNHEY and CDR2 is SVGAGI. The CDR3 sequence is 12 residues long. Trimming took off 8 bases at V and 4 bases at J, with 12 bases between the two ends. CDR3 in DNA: TGTGCCAGCTCTCCTGTGTCGTACGAGCAGTACTTC. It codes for CASSPVSYEQYF.

The chain's CDR3 is CSVELTYNEQFF. CDR3 nucleotides: TGCAGCGTTGAACTAACCTACAATGAGCAGTTCTTC. The rearrangement links TRBV29-1 to TRBJ2-1, with D uncertain. CDR3 length: 12 residues. Between the trimmed V and J ends, which lost 2 bases and 2 bases, there was a span of 4 bases. Germline V CDR1 and CDR2: SQVTM, ANQGSEA.

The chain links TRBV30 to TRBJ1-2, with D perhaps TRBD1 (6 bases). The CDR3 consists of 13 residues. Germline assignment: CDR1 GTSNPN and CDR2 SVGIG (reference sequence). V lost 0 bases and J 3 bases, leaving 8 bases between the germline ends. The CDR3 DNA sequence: TGTGCCTGGAGTGTACAGGGACACTATGGCTACACCTTC. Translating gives CAWSVQGHYGYTF.

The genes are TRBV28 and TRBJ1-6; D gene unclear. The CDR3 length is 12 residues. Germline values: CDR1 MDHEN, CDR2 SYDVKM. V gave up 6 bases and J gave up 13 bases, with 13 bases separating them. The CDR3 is CASSPTRLPLHF. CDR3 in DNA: TGTGCCAGCAGCCCTACCAGGTTGCCCCTCCACTTT.

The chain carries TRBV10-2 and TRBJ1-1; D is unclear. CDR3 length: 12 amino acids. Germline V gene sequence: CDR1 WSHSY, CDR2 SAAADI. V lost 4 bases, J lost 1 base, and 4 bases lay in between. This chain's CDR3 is CASSGSNTEAFF. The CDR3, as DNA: TGCGCCAGCAGTGGGTCGAACACTGAAGCTTTCTTT.

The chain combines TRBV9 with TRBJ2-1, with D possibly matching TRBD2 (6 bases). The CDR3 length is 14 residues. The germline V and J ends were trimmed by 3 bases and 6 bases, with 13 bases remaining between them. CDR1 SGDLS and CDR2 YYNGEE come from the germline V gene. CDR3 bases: TGTGCCAGCAGCGACGGGACTCGGGGCAATGAGCAGTTCTTC. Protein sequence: CASSDGTRGNEQFF.

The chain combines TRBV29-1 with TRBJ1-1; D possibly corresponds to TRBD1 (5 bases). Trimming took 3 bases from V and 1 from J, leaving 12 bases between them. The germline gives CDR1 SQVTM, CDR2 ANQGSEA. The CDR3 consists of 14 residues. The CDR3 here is CSVDKEGANTEAFF. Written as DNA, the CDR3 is TGCAGCGTTGATAAGGAAGGGGCGAACACTGAAGCTTTCTTT. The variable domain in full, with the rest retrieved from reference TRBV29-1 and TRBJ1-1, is SAVISQKPSRDICQRGTSLTIQCQVDSQVTMMFWYRQQPGQSLTLIATANQGSEATYESGFVIDKFPISRPNLTFSTLTVSNMSPEDSSIYLCSVDKEGANTEAFFGQGTRLTVV.

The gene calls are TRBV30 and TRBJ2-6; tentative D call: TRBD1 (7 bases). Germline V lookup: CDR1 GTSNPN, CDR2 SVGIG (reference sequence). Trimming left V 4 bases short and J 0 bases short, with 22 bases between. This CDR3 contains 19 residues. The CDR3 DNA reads TGTGCCTGGAATGCCTTCAGGGGGGATTCCATCTCTGGGGCCAACGTCCTGACTTTC. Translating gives CAWNAFRGDSISGANVLTF.

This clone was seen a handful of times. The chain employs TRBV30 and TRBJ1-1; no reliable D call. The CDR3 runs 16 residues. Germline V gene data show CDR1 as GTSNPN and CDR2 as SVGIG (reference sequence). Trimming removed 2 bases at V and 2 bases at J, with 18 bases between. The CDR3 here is CAWSRFQTRPNTEAFF. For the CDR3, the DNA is TGTGCCTGGAGTCGGTTCCAGACGCGTCCAAACACTGAAGCTTTCTTT. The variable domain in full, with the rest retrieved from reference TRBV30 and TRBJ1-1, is SQTIHQWPATLVQPVGSPLSLECTVEGTSNPNLYWYRQAAGRGLQLLFYSVGIGQISSEVPQNLSASRPQDRQFILSSKKLLLSDSGFYLCAWSRFQTRPNTEAFFGQGTRLTVV.

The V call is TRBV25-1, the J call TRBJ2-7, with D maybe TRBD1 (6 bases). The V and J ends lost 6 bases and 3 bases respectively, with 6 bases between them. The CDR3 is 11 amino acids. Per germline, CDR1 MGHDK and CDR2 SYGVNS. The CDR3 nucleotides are TGTGCCAGCAGAGGGGGCTACGAGCAGTACTTC. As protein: CASRGGYEQYF.

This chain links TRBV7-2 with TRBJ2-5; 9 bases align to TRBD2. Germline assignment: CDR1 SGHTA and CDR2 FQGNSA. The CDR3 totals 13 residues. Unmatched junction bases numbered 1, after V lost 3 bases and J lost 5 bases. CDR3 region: CASSLSGGETQYF. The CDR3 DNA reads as TGTGCCAGCAGCTTGAGCGGGGGGGAGACCCAGTACTTC.

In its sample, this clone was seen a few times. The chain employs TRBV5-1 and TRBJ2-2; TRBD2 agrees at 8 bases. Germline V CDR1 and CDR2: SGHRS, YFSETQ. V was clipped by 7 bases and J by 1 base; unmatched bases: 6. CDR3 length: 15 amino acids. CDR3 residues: CASRTLAENTGELFF. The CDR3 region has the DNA TGCGCCAGCCGAACACTAGCGGAGAACACCGGGGAGCTGTTTTTT. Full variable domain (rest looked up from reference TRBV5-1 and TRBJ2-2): KAGVTQTPRYLIKTRGQQVTLSCSPISGHRSVSWYQQTPGQGLQFLFEYFSETQRNKGNFPGRFSGRQFSNSRSEMNVSTLELGDSALYLCASRTLAENTGELFFGEGSRLTVL.

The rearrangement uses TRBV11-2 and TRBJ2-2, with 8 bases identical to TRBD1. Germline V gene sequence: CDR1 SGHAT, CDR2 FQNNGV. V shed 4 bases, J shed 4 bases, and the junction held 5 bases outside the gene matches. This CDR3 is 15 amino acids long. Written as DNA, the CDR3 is TGTGCCAGCAGCTCAGGGGGCGCCGGCACCGGGGAGCTGTTTTTT. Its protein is CASSSGGAGTGELFF.